These T cell receptor beta chains were read from a single sample in a study of T cell responses to AZD1222 COVID-19 vaccine. The table came from immunoSEQ multiplex PCR; TCRdb's copy has only in-frame clones and leaves some out. The sample includes about 110,000 clones, about 89% seen only once; the top ten take roughly 4.4%. This specimen was peripheral blood, taken 28 days after the second AZD1222 dose. Receptors originate from an adult who received the AZD1222 COVID-19 vaccine. The CDR3 runs from the conserved cysteine through the conserved F or W. The D gene is left open where the match is weak. Size is stated for part of the rows, as once, few or many counts, or as a class when the clone is expanded.

>TRBJ1-2|.|.|TRBV15
TGTGCCACCAGCAGGAGCACAGGGTACAGCTATGGCTACACCTTC
CATSRSTGYSYGYTF
>TRBJ1-5|.|.|TRBV4-1
TGCGCCAGCAGCCAAGGCCGGATAGACAATCAGCCCCAGCATTTT
CASSQGRIDNQPQHF
>TRBJ1-3|.|.|TRBV18
TGTGCCAGCTCACACGGCTCGGCGGGAAACACCATATATTTT
CASSHGSAGNTIYF
>TRBJ1-1|.|.|TRBV29-1
TGCAGCGTTGCTCGGGGGAACACTGAAGCTTTCTTT
CSVARGNTEAFF
>TRBJ2-1|.|.|TRBV7-9
TGTGCCAGCAGCTTAGCGGGAAGTTACAATGAGCAGTTCTTC
CASSLAGSYNEQFF
>TRBJ1-2|.|.|TRBV6-5
TGTGCCAGCAGTTCCGCTTACAGGGCTCACTATGGCTACACCTTC
CASSSAYRAHYGYTF
>TRBJ2-7|.|TRBD2|TRBV19
TGTGCCAGTAGCGGTCTAGCGGAGAGGGGCGAGCAGTACTTC
CASSGLAERGEQYF
>TRBJ1-5|.|.|TRBV6-2/TRBV6-3
TGTGCCAGCAGTCAACGTGACAGTCGGATTTATAGCAATCAGCCCCAGCATTTT
CASSQRDSRIYSNQPQHF
>TRBJ2-7|.|TRBD2|TRBV13
TGTGCCAGCAGCTTAAACGGACTAGCGGGAGGTGGAGCCGAGCAGTACTTC
CASSLNGLAGGGAEQYF
>TRBJ2-2|.|.|TRBV9
TGTGCCAGCAGCCCACGAGGGCGCGACGGGACCGGGGAGCTGTTTTTT
CASSPRGRDGTGELFF
>TRBJ2-1|few|TRBD2|TRBV11-3
TGTGCCAGCAGCTTGTCGGGACTAAACAATGAGCAGTTCTTC
CASSLSGLNNEQFF
>TRBJ1-6|.|.|TRBV20-1
TGCAGTGCTAGTAAAGGGGTGCTGCCCCTCCACTTT
CSASKGVLPLHF
>TRBJ2-1|.|.|TRBV6-2/TRBV6-3
TGTGCCAGCAGTTTTCTGGCGAATGAGCAGTTCTTC
CASSFLANEQFF
>TRBJ2-1|once|.|TRBV20-1
TGCAGTGCTGACAGTGTGCTCTTC
CSADSVLF
>TRBJ2-2|.|.|TRBV11-2
TGTGCCAGCAGCCTAAGGGGAGCGGGTCTCGGTGGGGAGCTGTTTTTT
CASSLRGAGLGGELFF
>TRBJ2-2|.|TRBD1|TRBV6-2/TRBV6-3
TGTGCCAGTAGCCTCAGGGGGCCCGGGGAGCTGTTTTTT
CASSLRGPGELFF
>TRBJ2-3|.|.|TRBV10-3
TGTGCCATCAGTGAGCGGGGGGATACGCAGTATTTT
CAISERGDTQYF
>TRBJ2-7|.|TRBD1|TRBV4-2
TGTGCCAGCAGCCATGCTCCGGGACAGGGGGCTTACGAGCAGTACTTC
CASSHAPGQGAYEQYF
>TRBJ2-7|.|TRBD1|TRBV28
TGTGCCAGCAGGGGTTTGCAACAGGGGATGACCTACGAGCAGTACTTC
CASRGLQQGMTYEQYF
>TRBJ1-2|.|.|TRBV4-3
TGCGCCAGCAGCCAAGAAGACAGGAGCTATGGCTACACCTTC
CASSQEDRSYGYTF
>TRBJ1-3|.|.|TRBV18
TGTGCCAGCTCAGCCTCAAGGGAGGCTTGGGGGAACACCATATATTTT
CASSASREAWGNTIYF
>TRBJ1-1|.|.|TRBV7-2
TGTGCCAGCAGCGGCCGGGACGCGAACACTGAAGCTTTCTTT
CASSGRDANTEAFF
>TRBJ2-1|.|.|TRBV28
TGTGCCACCTCCACGCCCCTGTACAATGAGCAGTTCTTC
CATSTPLYNEQFF
>TRBJ1-1|.|TRBD1|TRBV7-8
TGTGCCAGCAGCCTCCGGGACAGGGGTAACACTGAAGCTTTCTTT
CASSLRDRGNTEAFF
>TRBJ1-6|.|.|TRBV30
TGTGCCTGGAGTGGACAGGTGGGGACACCCCTCCACTTT
CAWSGQVGTPLHF
>TRBJ2-7|few|.|TRBV7-8
TGTGCCGTCCGGGACGCTGACTACGAGCAGTACTTC
CAVRDADYEQYF
>TRBJ1-5|.|.|TRBV6-5
TGTGCCAGCAGTATCACAGGGACGAGCAATCAGCCCCAGCATTTT
CASSITGTSNQPQHF
>TRBJ1-3|.|.|TRBV5-1
TGCGCCAGCAGCTTGGTCCCCGGAGACTCTGGAAACACCATATATTTT
CASSLVPGDSGNTIYF
>TRBJ2-7|.|.|TRBV4-3
TGCGCCAGCAGCCAAGAGGTATGGGAGCTCTACGAGCAGTACTTC
CASSQEVWELYEQYF
>TRBJ2-1|.|TRBD2|TRBV6-4
TGTGCCAGCAGTGTTTTTGTAGGTGGTAGCGGGAGTACTGAGCAGTTCTTC
CASSVFVGGSGSTEQFF
>TRBJ1-2|.|.|TRBV11-2
TGTGCCAGCAGCTTTGATCCCCAGCTCTATGGCTACACCTTC
CASSFDPQLYGYTF
>TRBJ1-1|once|TRBD1|TRBV6-1
TGTGCCAGCAGTGCGTACAGACAGGGGGTGAACACTGAAGCTTTCTTT
CASSAYRQGVNTEAFF
>TRBJ2-3|.|.|TRBV11-3
TGTGCCAGCTCGGGGGTGTCAGATACGCAGTATTTT
CASSGVSDTQYF
>TRBJ2-1|.|TRBD1|TRBV19
TGTGCCAGTATCCTAACCGGGACAGGGCCCTACAATGAGCAGTTCTTC
CASILTGTGPYNEQFF
>TRBJ2-4|.|TRBD2|TRBV6-1
TGTGCCAGCAGTGTCTCTATGACTAGCGGGGGTCGTGGGAACATTCAGTACTTC
CASSVSMTSGGRGNIQYF
>TRBJ1-5|.|.|TRBV5-6
TGTGCCAGCAGCTTCGGCAGGGGCTCGATCAATCAGCCCCAGCATTTT
CASSFGRGSINQPQHF
>TRBJ2-3|.|TRBD2|TRBV15
TGTGCCACCAGTAACGTAGCGGGAGGGCGCACAGATACGCAGTATTTT
CATSNVAGGRTDTQYF
>TRBJ1-1|.|.|TRBV6-2/TRBV6-3
TGTGCCAGCAGTTACTCGCTTCTGGGTCATAGGGAAGCTTTCTTT
CASSYSLLGHREAFF
>TRBJ2-2|.|.|TRBV7-3
TGTGCCAGCAGCTTCGGGACGGAAAATGGGGAGCTGTTTTTT
CASSFGTENGELFF
>TRBJ2-1|.|.|TRBV21-1
TGTGCCTTTCCGGGACGGGCCTTATTCTTC
CAFPGRALFF
>TRBJ2-3|.|TRBD2|TRBV11-3
TGTGCCAGCAGCCCTAAACGGCGGACTAGCGGACCAGATACGCAGTATTTT
CASSPKRRTSGPDTQYF
>TRBJ2-1|.|.|TRBV10-1
TGCGCCAGCAGTGACGCGGACTATCACAATGAGCAGTTCTTC
CASSDADYHNEQFF
>TRBJ1-5|.|TRBD1|TRBV6-6
TGTGCCAGCAGTCAAAAGGACAGGGTCTATAGCAATCAGCCCCAGCATTTT
CASSQKDRVYSNQPQHF
>TRBJ1-3|.|.|TRBV4-2
TGTGCCAGCAGCCGAACACACCAGGATTCTGGAAACACCATATATTTT
CASSRTHQDSGNTIYF
>TRBJ2-6|.|.|TRBV15
TGTGCCACCAGCAGATGGGGAGACTCTGGGGCCAACGTCCTGACTTTC
CATSRWGDSGANVLTF